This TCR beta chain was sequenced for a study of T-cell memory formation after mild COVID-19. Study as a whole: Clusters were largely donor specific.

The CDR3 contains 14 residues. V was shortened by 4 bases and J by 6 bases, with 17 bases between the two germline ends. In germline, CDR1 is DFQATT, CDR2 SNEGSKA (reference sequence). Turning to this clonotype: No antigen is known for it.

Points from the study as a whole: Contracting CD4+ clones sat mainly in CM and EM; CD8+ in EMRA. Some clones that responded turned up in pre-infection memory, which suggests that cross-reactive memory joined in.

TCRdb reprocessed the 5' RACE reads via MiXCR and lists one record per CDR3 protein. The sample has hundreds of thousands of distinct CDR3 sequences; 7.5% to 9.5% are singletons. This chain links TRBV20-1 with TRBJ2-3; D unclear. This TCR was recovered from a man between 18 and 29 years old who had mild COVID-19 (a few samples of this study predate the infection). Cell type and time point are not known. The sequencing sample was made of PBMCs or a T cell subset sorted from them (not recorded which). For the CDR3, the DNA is TGCAGTGCTATAACCGGCACCGAGCACGATACGCAGTATTTT. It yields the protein CSAITGTEHDTQYF.